Below are 10 T cell receptor beta chains sequenced from a single sample in a study of cytomegalovirus exposure and HLA in healthy donors. This PCR relied on a set of 60 Vbeta primers and 13 Jbeta primers. Using immunoSEQ multiplex PCR, the repertoire was profiled, and TCRdb retains in-frame clones only, with some absent. The sample has about 78,000 clones; roughly three quarters are singletons. Material for sequencing was PBMCs. All receptors come from a woman between 50 and 59 years old in good health and CMV-seropositive.

This clone was observed once. The V gene is TRBV6-5, the J gene TRBJ2-6; TRBD1 matches at 7 bases. V lost 11 bases to trimming and J lost 0 bases; unmatched junction nucleotides: 4. This CDR3 contains 14 residues. Germline loops: CDR1 MNHEY, CDR2 SVGAGI. The CDR3 sequence: CAGYRGSGANVLTF. DNA of the CDR3: TGTGCCGGATACAGGGGCTCTGGGGCCAACGTCCTGACTTTC.

The J gene is TRBJ1-4, the V gene TRBV29-1; D call uncertain. This CDR3 is 13 amino acids long. Germline values: CDR1 SQVTM, CDR2 ANQGSEA. The V end was cut by 4 bases, the J end by 2 bases, with 8 bases between. The DNA of the CDR3 is TGCAGCGTTGGGGCTGCTACTAATGAAAAACTGTTTTTT. This codes for CSVGAATNEKLFF.

This clone has only a few counts. Here the CDR3 reads CASSDRVGETQYF. CDR3 DNA: TGTGCCAGCTCGGACAGAGTGGGAGAGACCCAGTACTTC. The chain is built from TRBV6-5 and TRBJ2-5; D might be TRBD1 (6 bases). This CDR3 has 13 residues. The germline CDR1 and CDR2 sequences are MNHEY and SVGAGI. The germline V and J ends were trimmed by 8 bases and 4 bases, with 14 bases remaining between them.

The chain is built from TRBV6-1 and TRBJ1-5, with a weak D call TRBD1 (5 bases). CDR1 is MNHNS, CDR2 SASEGT, per germline. V lost 3 bases, J lost 4 bases, and 13 bases lay in between. There are 15 residues in the CDR3. This CDR3 reads CASSENGGGNQPQHF. CDR3 in DNA: TGTGCCAGCAGTGAGAACGGGGGAGGGAATCAGCCCCAGCATTTT.

V usage is TRBV5-3 and J usage is TRBJ2-5; 7 bases fit TRBD2. TRBV5-3 has ORF status, its function being uncertain. This CDR3 spans 19 amino acids. Germline trimming cut 1 base from V and 0 bases from J; bases unmatched to any gene: 15. The CDR3 nucleotides are TGTGCCAGAAGCTTGATTTTTCCCCTGGCGGGAGAGGACCAAGAGACCCAGTACTTC. This encodes CARSLIFPLAGEDQETQYF.

The genes are TRBV5-6 and TRBJ1-1; tentative D call: TRBD1 (6 bases). CDR1 and CDR2 (germline): SGHDT, YYEEEE. Trimming took off 2 bases at V and 8 bases at J, with 19 bases between the two ends. CDR3 size: 15 residues. CDR3 nucleotides: TGTGCCAGCAGCTTTCTTGGGGGCACAAGTCTGGAAGCTTTCTTT. It is translated as CASSFLGGTSLEAFF.

A single count supports this clone. V usage is TRBV2 and J usage is TRBJ2-2, with D possibly matching TRBD1 (6 bases). Trimming removed 2 bases at V and 7 bases at J, with 11 bases between. The germline V gene encodes CDR1 SNHLY and CDR2 FYNNEI. The CDR3 runs 14 residues. CDR3 in amino acids: CASSEMGAGGELFF. The CDR3 bases are TGTGCCAGCAGTGAAATGGGGGCCGGCGGGGAGCTGTTTTTT.

This chain joins TRBV6-1 and TRBJ2-3, with 8 positions matching TRBD1. CDR1 is MNHNS and CDR2 is SASEGT in the germline V gene. V lost 5 bases to trimming and J lost 2 bases; unmatched junction nucleotides: 6. CDR3 size: 15 residues. The CDR3 here is CASSSFRGHTDTQYF. CDR3 nucleotides: TGTGCCAGCAGTTCATTCAGGGGGCACACAGATACGCAGTATTTT.

The V gene is TRBV27, the J gene TRBJ1-3; D is perhaps TRBD1 (6 bases). Trimming stripped 7 bases from V and 2 bases from J, with 18 bases between. The CDR3 runs 16 residues. Germline assignment: CDR1 MNHEY and CDR2 SMNVEV (reference sequence). The CDR3 nucleotides read TGTGCCAGCAAGGGGCGTTCGGGGGGCCCTGGAAACACCATATATTTT. Translated: CASKGRSGGPGNTIYF.

This chain links TRBV6-5 with TRBJ1-3, with D uncertain. Trimming shortened V by 4 bases and J by 0 bases, and 10 bases separated the two germline ends. The length of the CDR3 is 15 residues. Germline V gene lookup returns CDR1 MNHEY and CDR2 SVGAGI. The CDR3 nucleotides read TGTGCCAGCAGTTCCGGGATTAACTCTGGAAACACCATATATTTT. Translating gives CASSSGINSGNTIYF.